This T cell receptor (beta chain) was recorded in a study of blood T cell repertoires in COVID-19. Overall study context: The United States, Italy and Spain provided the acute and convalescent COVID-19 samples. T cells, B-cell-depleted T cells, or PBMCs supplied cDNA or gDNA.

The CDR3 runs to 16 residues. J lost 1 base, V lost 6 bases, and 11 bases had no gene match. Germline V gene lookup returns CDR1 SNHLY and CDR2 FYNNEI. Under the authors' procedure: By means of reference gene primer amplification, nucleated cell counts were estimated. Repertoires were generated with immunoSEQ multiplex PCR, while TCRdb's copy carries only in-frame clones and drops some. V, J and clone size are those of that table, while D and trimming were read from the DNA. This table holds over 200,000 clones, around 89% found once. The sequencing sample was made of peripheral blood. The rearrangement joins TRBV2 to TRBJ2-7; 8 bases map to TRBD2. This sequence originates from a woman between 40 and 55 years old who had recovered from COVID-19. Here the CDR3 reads CASSGRAKRESYEQYV. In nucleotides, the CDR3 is TGTGCCAGCAGCGGCCGGGCCAAGCGGGAGTCCTACGAGCAGTACGTC.